This T cell receptor beta chain appears in the sequencing data of a study of OX40 agonist ivuxolimab in advanced cancers. Study-wide results and caveats: Among expanded peripheral T cells, antigen specificity went undetermined. Some patients who did not respond also had low normalized T-cell clonal expansion.

About this clone: Its antigen remains unknown.

Libraries were prepared by immunoSEQ multiplex PCR; TCRdb keeps only in-frame clonotypes and omits some of them. The data show 100,000 to 150,000 clones, with just under 95% seen just once and 0.8% to 1% held by the top ten. V dropped 0 bases and J dropped 14 bases, with 16 bases sitting between them. CDR3 length equals 14 residues. From germline, CDR1 is SGHDN and CDR2 FVKESK. This material consisted of CD4+ or CD8+ T cells sorted from blood, taken in a trial of the OX40 agonist ivuxolimab. The sequence was obtained from an adult with an advanced solid tumor such as melanoma, head and neck, liver or kidney cancer. The chain is built from TRBV14 and TRBJ1-4, with D tentatively TRBD1 (6 bases). As DNA, the CDR3 is TGTGCCAGCAGCCAAGAACGGACAGAGGTATGTCTGTTTTTT. Translation: CASSQERTEVCLFF.